The present entry profiles one T cell receptor beta chain with its context. What it recognizes is unknown. The data were taken from a study of T cells in Graves' hyperthyroidism and ophthalmopathy. Turning to the study itself: Peripheral blood sampling occurred at initial diagnosis, before any treatment.

Regarding the study as a whole: Before onset, ophthalmopathy was predicted by the model a median around 6 months earlier. Ophthalmopathy cases were set apart from stable hyperthyroidism by a 13 V-J model.

There were TCR beta CDR3 regions amplified from RNA transcripts. First-round RT-PCR with HTBI primers amplified the TCR CDR3 region. TCRdb processed the multiplex PCR reads anew with MiXCR; each CDR3 protein has one entry. This sample has about 720,000 distinct CDR3 sequences; over 15% occur once, and the top ten carry over 15%. Uncontrolled infection, other autoimmune disease, pregnancy or lactation disqualified patients from enrolment. This CDR3 is built from 16 residues. Germline CDR1 and CDR2: SNHLY and FYNNEI. The V and J ends lost 6 bases and 6 bases respectively, with 20 bases between them. The chain joins TRBV2 to TRBJ1-4; D is undetermined. The sequence was obtained from a woman between 50 and 59 years old with Graves' hyperthyroidism that later progressed to Graves' ophthalmopathy. Sequenced input: blood. The CDR3 nucleotides are TGTGCCAGCAGCCCTGCCGGCTTACAGCGGGATGAAAAACTGTTTTTT. Translated, it gives CASSPAGLQRDEKLFF.